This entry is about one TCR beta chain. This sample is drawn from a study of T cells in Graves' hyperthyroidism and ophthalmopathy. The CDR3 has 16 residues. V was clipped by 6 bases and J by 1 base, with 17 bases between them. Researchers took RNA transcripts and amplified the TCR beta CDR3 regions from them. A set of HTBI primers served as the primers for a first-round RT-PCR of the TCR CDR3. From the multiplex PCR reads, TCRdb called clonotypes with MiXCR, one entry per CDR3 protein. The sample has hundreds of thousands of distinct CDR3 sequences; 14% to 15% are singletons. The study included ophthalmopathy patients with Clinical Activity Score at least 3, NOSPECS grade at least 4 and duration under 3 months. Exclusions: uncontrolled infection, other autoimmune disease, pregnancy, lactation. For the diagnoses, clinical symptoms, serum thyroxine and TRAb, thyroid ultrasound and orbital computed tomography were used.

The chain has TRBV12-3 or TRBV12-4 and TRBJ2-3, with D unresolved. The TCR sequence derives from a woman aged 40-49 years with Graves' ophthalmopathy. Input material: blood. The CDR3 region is CASSSTGPLGTDTQYF. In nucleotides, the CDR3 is TGTGCCAGCAGCTCCACTGGACCGCTCGGCACAGATACGCAGTATTTT.